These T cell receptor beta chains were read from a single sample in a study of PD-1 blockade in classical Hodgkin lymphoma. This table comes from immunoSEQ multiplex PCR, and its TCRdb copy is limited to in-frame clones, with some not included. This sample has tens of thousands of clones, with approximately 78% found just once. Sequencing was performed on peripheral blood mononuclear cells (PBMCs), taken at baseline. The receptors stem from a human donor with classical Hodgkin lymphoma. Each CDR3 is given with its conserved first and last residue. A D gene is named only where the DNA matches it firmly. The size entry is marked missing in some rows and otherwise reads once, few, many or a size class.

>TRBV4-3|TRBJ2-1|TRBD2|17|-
TGCGCCAGCAGCCAAGGGTTAGCGGGGGGCCGTTACAATGAGCAGTTCTTC
CASSQGLAGGRYNEQFF
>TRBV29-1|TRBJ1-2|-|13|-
TGCAGCGTTGAAGAACCACAGGGTGATGGCTACACCTTC
CSVEEPQGDGYTF
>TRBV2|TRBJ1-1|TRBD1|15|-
TGTGCCAGCAGCGCCCGGACAGGCCCGGACACTGAAGCTTTCTTT
CASSARTGPDTEAFF
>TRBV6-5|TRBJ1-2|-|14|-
TGTGCCAGCAGTTACTCGAACAGCGCCTATGGCTACACCTTC
CASSYSNSAYGYTF
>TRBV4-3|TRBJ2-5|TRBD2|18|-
TGCGCCAGCAGCCAAGTTATAGGCGGGGGATTGCATCCGGAGACCCAGTACTTC
CASSQVIGGGLHPETQYF
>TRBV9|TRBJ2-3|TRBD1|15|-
TGTGCCAGCAGCGTGAGGACAGGTGAATCAGATACGCAGTATTTT
CASSVRTGESDTQYF
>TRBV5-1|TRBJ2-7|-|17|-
TGCGCCAGCAGCCCCCGCTTAAAATGGGGGCCGGACCACGAGCAGTACTTC
CASSPRLKWGPDHEQYF
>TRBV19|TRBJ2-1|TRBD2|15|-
TGTGCCAGTACCCGGGGACTAGCGACCTACAATGAGCAGTTCTTC
CASTRGLATYNEQFF
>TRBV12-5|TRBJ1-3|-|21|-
TGTGCTAGTGGCTCAGACCCGGTTGCAGCCCGGGCAAGGTTCTATGGAAACACCATATATTTT
CASGSDPVAARARFYGNTIYF
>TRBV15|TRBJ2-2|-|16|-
TGTGCCACCAGCAGAGATCTCACCTCTAACACCGGGGAGCTGTTTTTT
CATSRDLTSNTGELFF
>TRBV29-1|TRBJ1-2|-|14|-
TGCAGCGTCATCGGGGGCGGAGGGAGGCATGGCTACACCTTC
CSVIGGGGRHGYTF
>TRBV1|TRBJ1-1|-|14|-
TGCACCAGCAGCCCCCGCGAGGGTAACACTGAAGCTTTCTTT
CTSSPREGNTEAFF
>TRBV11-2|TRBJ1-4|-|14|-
TGTGCCAGCAGCTTAGAGGTGGGGGATGAAAAACTGTTTTTT
CASSLEVGDEKLFF
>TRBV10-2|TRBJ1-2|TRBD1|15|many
TGCGCCAGCAGCACCGGGACAGGGACAGGGTATGGCTACACCTTC
CASSTGTGTGYGYTF
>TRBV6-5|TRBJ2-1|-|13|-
TGTGCCAGCAGTTACGGCGGCGACAATGAGCAGTTCTTC
CASSYGGDNEQFF
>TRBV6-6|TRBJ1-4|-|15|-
TGTGCCAGCAGGCAACAGGGAGTAGCTAATGAAAAACTGTTTTTT
CASRQQGVANEKLFF
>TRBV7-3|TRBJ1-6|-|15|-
TGTGCCAGCAGCCCGTCCGGGACCATTAATTCACCCCTCCACTTT
CASSPSGTINSPLHF
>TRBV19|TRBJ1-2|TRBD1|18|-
TGTGCCAGTAGTGGAACCTTCTTAGTTACAGGGGTTCCCTATGGCTACACCTTC
CASSGTFLVTGVPYGYTF
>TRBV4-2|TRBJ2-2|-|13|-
TGTGCCAGCCTACGGACAGACACCGGGGAGCTGTTTTTT
CASLRTDTGELFF
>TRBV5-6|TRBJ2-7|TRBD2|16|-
TGTGCCAGCAGCTTGAGGGGAGGGGAAGCGAGGTACGAGCAGTACTTC
CASSLRGGEARYEQYF
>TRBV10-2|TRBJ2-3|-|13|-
TGCGCCAGCAGTGAGTCGTTGGCGGGTTTGAGGTATTTT
CASSESLAGLRYF
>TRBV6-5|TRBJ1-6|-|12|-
TGTGCCAGCGGGGGACCCAATTCACCCCTCCACTTT
CASGGPNSPLHF
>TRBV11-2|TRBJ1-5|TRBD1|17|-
TGTGCCAGCAGCCGAGGGACAGGGGGTTATAGCAATCAGCCCCAGCATTTT
CASSRGTGGYSNQPQHF
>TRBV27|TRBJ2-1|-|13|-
TGTGCCGTGGGGTGGAGCTCCTACAATGAGCAGTTCTTC
CAVGWSSYNEQFF
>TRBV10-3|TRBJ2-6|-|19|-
TGTGCCCACGGACCCCGAGACGTCCGCTCTCTTTCTGGGGCCAACGTCCTGACTTTC
CAHGPRDVRSLSGANVLTF
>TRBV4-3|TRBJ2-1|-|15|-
TGCGCCAGCAGCCACCACGACTTCGCGACCACTAAACAGTTCTTC
CASSHHDFATTKQFF
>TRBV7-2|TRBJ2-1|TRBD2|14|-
TGTGCCAGCGCGCTAGCGGGGGGATACAATGAGCAGTTCTTC
CASALAGGYNEQFF
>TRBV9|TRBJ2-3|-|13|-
TGTGCCAGCAGCGTCACAGGCACAGATACGCAGTATTTT
CASSVTGTDTQYF
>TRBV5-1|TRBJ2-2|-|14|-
TGCGCCAGCAGCTCAACACCTGGGGACGGGGAGCTGTTTTTT
CASSSTPGDGELFF
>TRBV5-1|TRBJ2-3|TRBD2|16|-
TGCGCCAGCAGCGCCGGGACTAGCGGGGGTAGTGATACGCAGTATTTT
CASSAGTSGGSDTQYF
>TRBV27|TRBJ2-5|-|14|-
TGTGCCAGCAGTTTATCGGACGGGAAAGAGACCCAGTACTTC
CASSLSDGKETQYF
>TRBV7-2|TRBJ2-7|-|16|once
TGTGCCAGCAGCTCCCCCGCGGACACAATCTCCTACGAGCAGTACTTC
CASSSPADTISYEQYF
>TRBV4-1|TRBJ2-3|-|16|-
TGCGCCAGCAGCAAGATGGGACTGTCTAGCACAGATACGCAGTATTTT
CASSKMGLSSTDTQYF
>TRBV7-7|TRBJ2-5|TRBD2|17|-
TGTGCCAGCAGTTCCCGTGGACTAGCGGGGGGTGAGGAGACCCAGTACTTC
CASSSRGLAGGEETQYF
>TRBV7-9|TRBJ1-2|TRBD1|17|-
TGTGCCAGCAGCTCCGCTTACCGGGACAGGACTAACTATGGCTACACCTTC
CASSSAYRDRTNYGYTF
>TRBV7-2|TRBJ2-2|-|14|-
TGTGCCAGCAGCCGGGGCTTTAACACCGGGGAGCTGTTTTTT
CASSRGFNTGELFF
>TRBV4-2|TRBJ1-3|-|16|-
TGTGCCAGCAGCCCCCTTCTCGGCGGCTCTGGAAACACCATATATTTT
CASSPLLGGSGNTIYF
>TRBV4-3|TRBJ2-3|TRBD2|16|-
TGCGCCAGCAGCCCAGGGACTAGCGGGGGACGGGATACGCAGTATTTT
CASSPGTSGGRDTQYF
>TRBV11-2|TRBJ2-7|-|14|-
TGTGCCAGCAGCCCAACCGGGACTGTCTACGAGCAGTACTTC
CASSPTGTVYEQYF
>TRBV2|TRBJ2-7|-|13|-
TGTGCCAGCGCAACATCCTTCTCCTACGAGCAGTACTTC
CASATSFSYEQYF
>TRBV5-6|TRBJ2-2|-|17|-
TGTGCCAGCAGCTTGTTCGTCCGGGGGTCGAACACCGGGGAGCTGTTTTTT
CASSLFVRGSNTGELFF
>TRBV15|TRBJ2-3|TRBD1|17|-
TGTGCCACCAGCAGAGAGCCTGGACAGGGGAAGACAGATACGCAGTATTTT
CATSREPGQGKTDTQYF
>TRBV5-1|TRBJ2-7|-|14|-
TGCGCCAGCAGCTTGCGTCAGGGTAGGTACGAGCAGTACTTC
CASSLRQGRYEQYF
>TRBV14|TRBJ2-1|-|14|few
TGTGCGAGAAATGGGGCCTCAACACGGGATGAGCAGTTCTTC
CARNGASTRDEQFF
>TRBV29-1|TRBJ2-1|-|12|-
TGCAGCGTAAGACAGGAATGGGCTGTGGAGTTCTTC
CSVRQEWAVEFF
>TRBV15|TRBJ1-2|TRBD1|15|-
TGTGCCACCAGGCTGTACAGGGGTGGGGATTTTGGCTACACCTTC
CATRLYRGGDFGYTF
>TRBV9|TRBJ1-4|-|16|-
TGTGCCAGCAGCGACGCCCAGGGAGGAGGTAATGAAAAACTGTTTTTT
CASSDAQGGGNEKLFF
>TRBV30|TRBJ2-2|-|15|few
TGTGCCTGGACCGCGCTTGCAGGGGTCGCCGGGGAGCTGTTTTTT
CAWTALAGVAGELFF
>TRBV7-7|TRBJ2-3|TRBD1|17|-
TGTGCCAGCAGCTCAACTAGGGGGCGCGCAGGCACAGATACGCAGTATTTT
CASSSTRGRAGTDTQYF
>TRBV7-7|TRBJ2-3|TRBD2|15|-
TGTGCCAGCAGCAGGGGGCTAGCGGGGGCAGATACGCAGTATTTT
CASSRGLAGADTQYF
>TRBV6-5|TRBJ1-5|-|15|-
TGTGCCAGCAGGGTTACGCTTTATAGCAATCAGCCCCAGCATTTT
CASRVTLYSNQPQHF
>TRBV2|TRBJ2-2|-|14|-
TGTGCCAGCACGAGACAGGGAGGTACCGGGGAGCTGTTTTTT
CASTRQGGTGELFF
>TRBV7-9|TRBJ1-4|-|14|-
TGTGCCAGCAGGCAGGAACTACCGAATGAAAAACTGTTTTTT
CASRQELPNEKLFF
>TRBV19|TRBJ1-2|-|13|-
TGTGCCAGTAGTGGGCGGAGAAACTATGGCTACACCTTC
CASSGRRNYGYTF
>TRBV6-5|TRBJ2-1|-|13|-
TGTGCCAGCAGCCAAGACAGTTACAATGAGCAGTTCTTC
CASSQDSYNEQFF
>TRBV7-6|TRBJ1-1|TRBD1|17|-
TGTGCCAGCAGCTTAGCGCCGGGACAGGGAGTAGCTCCCGAAGCTTTCTTT
CASSLAPGQGVAPEAFF
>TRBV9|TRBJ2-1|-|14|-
TGTGCCAGCAGCGTAGGGGAATCCTACAATGAGCAGTTCTTC
CASSVGESYNEQFF
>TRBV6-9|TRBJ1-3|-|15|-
TGTGCCAGCAGTTCCGGGACCCCAAGAGGAAACACCATATATTTT
CASSSGTPRGNTIYF